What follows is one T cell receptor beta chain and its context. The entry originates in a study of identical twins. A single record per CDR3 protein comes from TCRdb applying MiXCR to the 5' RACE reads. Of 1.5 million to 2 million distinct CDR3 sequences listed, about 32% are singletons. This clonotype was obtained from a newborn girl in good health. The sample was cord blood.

The CDR3 is CAISESGRRGYEQYF. For the CDR3, the DNA is TGTGCCATCAGTGAGTCCGGGAGAAGGGGCTACGAGCAGTACTTC. The chain joins TRBV10-3 to TRBJ2-7; D may be TRBD2 (6 bases). This CDR3 has 15 residues. Looked up from germline, CDR1 is ENHRY and CDR2 is SYGVKD. V lost 0 bases to trimming and J lost 3 bases, with 12 bases between them.